This is a list of T cell receptor beta chains from one sample in a study of PD-1 blockade in classical Hodgkin lymphoma. TCRdb keeps only in-frame clones here, not all; method: immunoSEQ multiplex PCR. There are 21,000 or so clones in the sample; 85% occur only once, and roughly 15% lies in the top ten. The sequencing here drew on peripheral blood mononuclear cells (PBMCs), taken before the fourth cycle of nivolumab. These receptors were taken from a human donor with classical Hodgkin lymphoma. The CDR3 runs from the conserved cysteine through the conserved F or W. Each record gives: D gene, V gene, clone size, J gene, CDR3 protein, CDR3 DNA. A D gene is named only where the DNA matches it firmly. The size entry is marked missing in some rows and otherwise reads once, few, many or a size class.

-,TRBV19,-,TRBJ2-1,CASSPKKGVRGFF,TGTGCCAGTAGTCCTAAAAAAGGCGTCCGAGGGTTCTTC
TRBD1,TRBV6-4,-,TRBJ2-1,CASSDRDLKFF,TGTGCCAGCAGCGACAGGGATTTAAAATTCTTC
TRBD2,TRBV27,-,TRBJ2-4,CASSLIGASGRSGIQYF,TGTGCCAGCAGTTTAATCGGGGCTAGCGGGAGGTCGGGCATTCAGTACTTC
-,TRBV10-3,-,TRBJ2-7,CAISDARAYEQYF,TGTGCCATCAGTGACGCCAGGGCCTACGAGCAGTACTTC
-,TRBV7-2,-,TRBJ2-3,CASSLYVSDTQYF,TGTGCCAGCAGCTTATATGTCTCAGATACGCAGTATTTT
-,TRBV7-9,-,TRBJ1-1,CASSSVDALDENTEAFF,TGTGCCAGCAGCTCTGTAGACGCCCTGGACGAGAACACTGAAGCTTTCTTT
-,TRBV7-7,once,TRBJ1-2,CASSTRLTEHGYTF,TGTGCTAGCAGCACCCGGTTGACAGAGCATGGCTACACCTTC
-,TRBV28,-,TRBJ2-1,CASSPRLGYNEQFF,TGTGCCAGCAGCCCCCGACTAGGCTACAATGAGCAGTTCTTC
-,TRBV18,-,TRBJ1-1,CASSPPGLPEAFF,TGTGCCAGCTCACCACCTGGTCTTCCTGAAGCTTTCTTT
-,TRBV9,-,TRBJ2-2,CASSPLSNTGELFF,TGTGCCAGCAGCCCACTATCGAACACCGGGGAGCTGTTTTTT
-,TRBV28,-,TRBJ2-5,CASSFRTETQYF,TGTGCCAGCAGTTTCCGTACAGAGACCCAGTACTTC
-,TRBV7-2,-,TRBJ2-5,CASSLARDQYF,TGTGCCAGCAGCTTAGCCCGTGACCAGTACTTC
TRBD1,TRBV15,-,TRBJ2-1,CATSRSRTGGDEQFF,TGTGCCACCAGCAGAAGCCGAACAGGGGGCGATGAGCAGTTCTTC
-,TRBV14,-,TRBJ1-2,CASSQDQRNLYGYTF,TGTGCCAGCAGCCAAGATCAGAGAAACCTTTATGGCTACACCTTC
-,TRBV2,-,TRBJ1-1,CASIREMNTEAFF,TGTGCCAGCATAAGGGAAATGAACACTGAAGCTTTCTTT
TRBD2,TRBV27,-,TRBJ2-1,CASSNGLAIEYNEQFF,TGTGCCAGCAGTAACGGACTAGCGATAGAATACAATGAGCAGTTCTTC
-,TRBV6-5,-,TRBJ2-2,CASSYPPGELFF,TGTGCCAGCAGTTACCCACCCGGGGAGCTGTTTTTT
-,TRBV10-3,-,TRBJ1-1,CAIRPHTGANTEAFF,TGTGCCATCAGGCCCCATACAGGAGCGAACACTGAAGCTTTCTTT
-,TRBV5-1,-,TRBJ2-7,CASSLLRDTSYEQYF,TGCGCCAGCAGCTTGCTACGGGACACGTCCTACGAGCAGTACTTC
-,TRBV4-3,-,TRBJ2-3,CASSAHGLRTDTQYF,TGCGCCAGCAGCGCTCACGGGTTACGCACAGATACGCAGTATTTT
TRBD2,TRBV10-1,-,TRBJ2-4,CASSEGSLAGGLLAKNIQYF,TGCGCCAGCAGTGAGGGATCCCTAGCGGGGGGCCTCCTAGCCAAAAACATTCAGTACTTC
-,TRBV9,-,TRBJ2-1,CASSVESLAHNEQFF,TGTGCCAGCAGCGTAGAGAGTCTAGCCCATAATGAGCAGTTCTTC
-,TRBV19,-,TRBJ2-7,CASTSSSGEQYF,TGTGCCAGTACGTCTAGCAGCGGCGAGCAGTACTTC
-,TRBV5-8,-,TRBJ1-2,CASSPPTTVLNYGYTF,TGTGCCAGCAGCCCACCGACGACGGTGTTGAACTATGGCTACACCTTC
TRBD1,TRBV19,-,TRBJ1-3,CASGGQGPNTIYF,TGTGCCAGTGGGGGACAGGGCCCCAACACCATATATTTT
TRBD2,TRBV11-2,-,TRBJ2-2,CASRHTSGSGGELFF,TGTGCCAGCAGACATACTAGCGGGAGTGGCGGGGAGCTGTTTTTT